This entry lists 18 T cell receptor beta chains sequenced from one sample in a study of T cells in tuberculosis. Sequencing was performed with immunoSEQ multiplex PCR; in TCRdb, only in-frame clones are kept and a portion is missing. This repertoire shows around 25,000 clones, roughly 92% found once; its top ten account for roughly a sixth. The material sequenced was PBMCs. The receptor set was obtained from a donor under 30 with latent tuberculosis or without tuberculosis infection. Some clones in this sample may be carry-over from other donors' samples.

This sequence joins TRBV6-5 and TRBJ2-3; 10 positions match TRBD2. CDR1 is MNHEY and CDR2 is SVGAGI in the germline V gene. V shed 6 bases and J 0 bases; nucleotides not matched to a gene: 3. The CDR3 extends over 15 amino acids. The CDR3 loop is CASSPLAGSTDTQYF. The CDR3 DNA reads as TGTGCCAGCAGCCCACTAGCGGGGAGCACAGATACGCAGTATTTT.

V is TRBV6-5 and J is TRBJ1-1, with D possibly matching TRBD1 (5 bases). Germline V gene data show CDR1 as MNHEY and CDR2 as SVGAGI. The ends were cut back, 5 bases at V and 4 bases at J, with 8 bases in the middle. The length of the CDR3 is 12 residues. CDR3 region: CASSRGGTEAFF. As DNA, the CDR3 is TGTGCCAGCAGTCGGGGGGGCACTGAAGCTTTCTTT.

J is TRBJ1-1 and V is TRBV10-3; possibly TRBD1 for D (5 bases). There are 14 residues in the CDR3. The V gene's germline CDR1 is ENHRY and CDR2 SYGVKD. V dropped 7 bases and J dropped 1 base, with 13 bases sitting between them. The CDR3 protein is CAINPGLPNTEAFF. DNA for the CDR3: TGTGCCATCAACCCGGGACTGCCGAACACTGAAGCTTTCTTT.

The sample holds one count of this clone. The chain joins TRBV6-1 to TRBJ1-1; D not certain. V lost 1 base and J lost 4, with 7 bases in between. This CDR3 has 13 residues. In germline, CDR1 is MNHNS, CDR2 SASEGT. In DNA form, the CDR3 reads TGTGCCAGCAGTGAAGACCTAATCACTGAAGCTTTCTTT. Residues: CASSEDLITEAFF.

The chain uses TRBV6-1 and TRBJ1-1, with no clear D. The germline V gene has CDR1 MNHNS and CDR2 SASEGT. V lost 4 bases, J lost 3 bases, and 9 bases lay in between. The CDR3 extends over 13 amino acids. The CDR3 loop is CASSVPFYTEAFF. CDR3 bases: TGTGCCAGCAGTGTTCCCTTCTACACTGAAGCTTTCTTT.

The chain's CDR3 is CATWTIGGRQNTEAFF. The CDR3 DNA is TGTGCCACATGGACCATTGGGGGGAGACAGAACACTGAAGCTTTCTTT. The gene calls are TRBV6-6 and TRBJ1-1, with D tentatively TRBD1 (5 bases). Trimming cost V 10 bases and J 1 base, with 22 bases left between them. This CDR3 is 16 amino acids long. The germline gives CDR1 MNHNY, CDR2 SVGAGI (reference sequence).

The genes are TRBV29-1 and TRBJ2-7; 9 bases align to TRBD2. Per germline, CDR1 SQVTM and CDR2 ANQGSEA. Trimming at V came to 4 bases and at J to 0 bases, leaving 4 bases not matched to a gene. CDR3 length equals 14 residues. CDR3 amino acids: CSVAGGRASYEQYF. The CDR3 bases are TGCAGCGTTGCGGGCGGGAGGGCCTCCTACGAGCAGTACTTC.

J is TRBJ1-1 and V is TRBV29-1; D possibly corresponds to TRBD1 (6 bases). The CDR3 consists of 15 residues. CDR1 SQVTM and CDR2 ANQGSEA come from the germline V gene. Deletions cut 7 bases from V and 4 bases from J, with 22 bases between. The CDR3: CSAIQGPPVGTEAFF. The DNA of the CDR3 is TGCAGCGCCATACAGGGACCACCGGTCGGCACTGAAGCTTTCTTT. The full variable domain, its missing parts supplied by reference TRBV29-1 and TRBJ1-1, is SAVISQKPSRDICQRGTSLTIQCQVDSQVTMMFWYRQQPGQSLTLIATANQGSEATYESGFVIDKFPISRPNLTFSTLTVSNMSPEDSSIYLCSAIQGPPVGTEAFFGQGTRLTVV.

Comment on this clone: One end of the junction fails to match germline, which may point to a read error. The gene calls are TRBV7-7 and TRBJ2-1, with TRBD1 matching over 8 bases. The CDR3 loop spans 13 amino acids. Germline loops: CDR1 SSHAT, CDR2 FNYEAQ (reference sequence). The DNA of the CDR3 is TGTGCTAGCAGCCTGGACAGGGACATTGAGCAGTTCTTC. Translation: CASSLDRDIEQFF.

The rearrangement joins TRBV5-1 to TRBJ2-7; 8 bases align to TRBD1. The germline V gene has CDR1 SGHRS and CDR2 YFSETQ. The CDR3 consists of 14 residues. V lost 4 bases to trimming and J lost 3 bases; unmatched junction nucleotides: 6. The CDR3: CASSPPGQVYEQYF. CDR3 DNA sequence: TGCGCCAGCAGCCCCCCGGGACAGGTCTACGAGCAGTACTTC.

The gene calls are TRBV27 and TRBJ1-4, with TRBD1 as a possible D gene (6 bases). V was clipped by 5 bases and J by 1 base, with 17 bases between them. The germline V gene has CDR1 MNHEY and CDR2 SMNVEV (reference sequence). The CDR3 has 17 amino acids. The CDR3 DNA follows: TGTGCCAGCAGTCCCAGGACAGAAGCCATAACTAATGAAAAACTGTTTTTT. Its protein product is CASSPRTEAITNEKLFF.

The V gene is TRBV7-8, the J gene TRBJ2-5; D uncertain. The CDR3 consists of 18 residues. Trimming shortened V by 7 bases and J by 2 bases, and 26 bases separated the two germline ends. The germline V gene encodes CDR1 SGHVS and CDR2 FQNEAQ. CDR3 sequence (DNA): TGTGCCAGCACCCTTAGGCCGGATGGGCAGGCGAGTCAAGAGACCCAGTACTTC. It is translated as CASTLRPDGQASQETQYF.

The CDR3 DNA reads TGTGCCAGTAGCTCCCAAATGGAGAGCAATCAGCCCCAGCATTTT. Translating it yields CASSSQMESNQPQHF. This chain uses TRBV19 with TRBJ1-5; D is undetermined. In germline, CDR1 is LNHDA, CDR2 SQIVND (reference sequence). Between the trimmed V and J ends, which lost 6 bases and 1 base, there was a span of 13 bases. This CDR3 is 15 amino acids long.

The chain recombines TRBV7-6 with TRBJ2-3; D is uncertain. CDR1 is SGHVS, CDR2 FNYEAQ, per germline. The CDR3 has 15 amino acids. V was pared by 4 bases and J by 5 bases, with 16 bases between. The CDR3 bases are TGTGCCAGCAGCTCTCAAGGCTTATCAGGAGATACGCAGTATTTT. Translating gives CASSSQGLSGDTQYF. Looking up the rest from reference TRBV7-6 and TRBJ2-3 gives the full variable domain: GAGVSQSPRYKVTKRGQDVALRCDPISGHVSLYWYRQALGQGPEFLTYFNYEAQQDKSGLPNDRFSAERPEGSISTLTIQRTEQRDSAMYRCASSSQGLSGDTQYFGPGTRLTVL.

The rearrangement joins TRBV25-1 to TRBJ2-7, with D hard to call. The CDR3 runs 13 residues. The germline CDR1 and CDR2 sequences are MGHDK and SYGVNS. The V gene lost 3 bases and the J gene lost 3 bases, with 9 bases spanning the gap. The CDR3 DNA follows: TGTGCCAGCAGTGACCCCCCCATCTACGAGCAGTACTTC. The encoded protein is CASSDPPIYEQYF.

The V and J genes are TRBV30 and TRBJ1-2; D gene uncertain. The germline V gene encodes CDR1 GTSNPN and CDR2 SVGIG (reference sequence). The CDR3 loop spans 14 amino acids. The germline V and J ends were trimmed by 1 base and 0 bases, with 9 bases remaining between them. Written as DNA, the CDR3 is TGTGCCTGGAGTGCCGGACTTACTAACTATGGCTACACCTTC. As protein: CAWSAGLTNYGYTF.

This chain uses TRBV7-8 with TRBJ2-3; D call uncertain. Germline V gives CDR1 SGHVS, CDR2 FQNEAQ. The CDR3 extends over 14 amino acids. The V and J ends lost 6 bases and 0 bases respectively, with 10 bases between them. The CDR3 sequence is CASRKASSTDTQYF. CDR3 nucleotides: TGTGCCAGCAGGAAAGCGTCTAGCACAGATACGCAGTATTTT.

The chain has TRBV7-8 and TRBJ2-4; the D gene is possibly TRBD2 (7 bases). Trimming took off 0 bases at V and 6 bases at J, with 21 bases between the two ends. Germline V gives CDR1 SGHVS, CDR2 FQNEAQ. The CDR3 runs to 18 residues. CDR3 sequence (DNA): TGTGCCAGCAGCTTAGCGTTCGGGGGGCGCTCGAATGGAAACATTCAGTACTTC. Translation gives CASSLAFGGRSNGNIQYF.